The sequence of this TCR beta chain was determined in a study of T cells in Graves' hyperthyroidism and ophthalmopathy. The CDR3 totals 15 residues. The germline CDR1 and CDR2 sequences are DFQATT and SNEGSKA (reference sequence). Concerning this clonotype: A much larger clone lies a single base off, so this may be a read error.

Amplification targeted TCR beta CDR3 regions from RNA transcripts. TCR CDR3 regions were first amplified by RT-PCR with HTBI primers. Each CDR3 protein is one row after TCRdb ran MiXCR on the multiplex PCR reads. Of some 600,000 distinct CDR3 sequences detected, about 15% appear once; the ten largest clones hold almost 6%. The clonotype comes from a woman under 40 with Graves' hyperthyroidism that later progressed to Graves' ophthalmopathy. Sequenced sample: blood. This sequence joins TRBV20-1 and TRBJ2-7, with 8 bases aligning to TRBD2. CDR3 coding DNA: TGCAGTACTAGGACTAGCCGCGGGGTCAGCTACGAGCAGTACTTC. It encodes CSTRTSRGVSYEQYF.